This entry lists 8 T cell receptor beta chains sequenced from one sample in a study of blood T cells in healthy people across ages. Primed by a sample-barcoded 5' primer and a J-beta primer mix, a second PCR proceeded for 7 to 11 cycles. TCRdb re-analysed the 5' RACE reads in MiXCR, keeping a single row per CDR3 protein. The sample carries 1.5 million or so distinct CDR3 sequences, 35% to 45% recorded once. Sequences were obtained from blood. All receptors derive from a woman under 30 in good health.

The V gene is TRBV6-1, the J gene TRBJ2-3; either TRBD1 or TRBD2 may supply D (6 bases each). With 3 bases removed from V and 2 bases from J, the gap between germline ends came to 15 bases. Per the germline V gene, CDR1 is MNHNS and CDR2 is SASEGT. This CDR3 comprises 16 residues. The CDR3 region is CASSEPGGTITDTQYF. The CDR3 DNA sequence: TGTGCCAGCAGTGAGCCTGGGGGGACAATCACAGATACGCAGTATTTT.

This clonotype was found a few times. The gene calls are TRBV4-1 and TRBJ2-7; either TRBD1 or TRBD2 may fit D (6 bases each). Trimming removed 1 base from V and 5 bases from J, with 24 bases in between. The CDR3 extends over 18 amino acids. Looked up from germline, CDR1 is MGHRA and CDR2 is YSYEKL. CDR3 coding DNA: TGCGCCAGCAGCCAAGGAGTCTTGGAGGGGGGATTCCCTAACGAGCAGTACTTC. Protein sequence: CASSQGVLEGGFPNEQYF.

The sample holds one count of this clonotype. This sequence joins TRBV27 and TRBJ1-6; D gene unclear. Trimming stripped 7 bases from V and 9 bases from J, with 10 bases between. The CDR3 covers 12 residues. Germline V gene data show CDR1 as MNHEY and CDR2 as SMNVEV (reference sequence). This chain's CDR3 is CASKWGSSPLHF. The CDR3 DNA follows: TGTGCCAGCAAATGGGGTAGTTCACCCCTCCACTTT.

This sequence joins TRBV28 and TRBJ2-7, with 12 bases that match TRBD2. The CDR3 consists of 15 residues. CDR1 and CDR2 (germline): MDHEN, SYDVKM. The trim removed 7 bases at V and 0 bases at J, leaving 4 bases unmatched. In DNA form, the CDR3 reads TGTGCCAGCACCGGACTAGCGGGGTTCTCCTACGAGCAGTACTTC. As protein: CASTGLAGFSYEQYF. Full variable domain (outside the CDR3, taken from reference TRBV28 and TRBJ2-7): DVKVTQSSRYLVKRTGEKVFLECVQDMDHENMFWYRQDPGLGLRLIYFSYDVKMKEKGDIPEGYSVSREKKERFSLILESASTNQTSMYLCASTGLAGFSYEQYFGPGTRLTVT.

In nucleotides, the CDR3 is TGTGCCAACAGGGGCAAGAACACTGAAGCTTTCTTT. It translates to CANRGKNTEAFF. V usage is TRBV7-9 and J usage is TRBJ1-1, with TRBD1 identical over 7 bases. After removal of 10 bases from V and 1 base from J, the junction contained 3 bases not matched to a gene. The CDR3 runs to 12 residues. From germline, CDR1 is SEHNR and CDR2 FQNEAQ (reference sequence).

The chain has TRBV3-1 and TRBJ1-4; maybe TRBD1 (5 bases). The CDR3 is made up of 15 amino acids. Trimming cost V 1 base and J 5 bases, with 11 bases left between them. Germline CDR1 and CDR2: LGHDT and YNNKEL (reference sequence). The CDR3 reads CASSQVGAGNEKLFF. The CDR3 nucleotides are TGTGCCAGCAGCCAAGTAGGGGCAGGAAATGAAAAACTGTTTTTT.

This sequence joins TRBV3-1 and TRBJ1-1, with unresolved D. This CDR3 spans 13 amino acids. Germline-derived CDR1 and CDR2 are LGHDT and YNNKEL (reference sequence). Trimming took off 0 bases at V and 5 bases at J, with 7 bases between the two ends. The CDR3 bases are TGTGCCAGCAGCCAAGACTGGCGGACTGAAGCTTTCTTT. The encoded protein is CASSQDWRTEAFF.

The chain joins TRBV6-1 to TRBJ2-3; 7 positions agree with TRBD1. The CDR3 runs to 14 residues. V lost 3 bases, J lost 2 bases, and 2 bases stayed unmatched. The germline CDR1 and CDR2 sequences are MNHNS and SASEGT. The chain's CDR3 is CASSEGQNTDTQYF. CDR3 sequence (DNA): TGTGCCAGCAGTGAGGGACAGAACACAGATACGCAGTATTTT.